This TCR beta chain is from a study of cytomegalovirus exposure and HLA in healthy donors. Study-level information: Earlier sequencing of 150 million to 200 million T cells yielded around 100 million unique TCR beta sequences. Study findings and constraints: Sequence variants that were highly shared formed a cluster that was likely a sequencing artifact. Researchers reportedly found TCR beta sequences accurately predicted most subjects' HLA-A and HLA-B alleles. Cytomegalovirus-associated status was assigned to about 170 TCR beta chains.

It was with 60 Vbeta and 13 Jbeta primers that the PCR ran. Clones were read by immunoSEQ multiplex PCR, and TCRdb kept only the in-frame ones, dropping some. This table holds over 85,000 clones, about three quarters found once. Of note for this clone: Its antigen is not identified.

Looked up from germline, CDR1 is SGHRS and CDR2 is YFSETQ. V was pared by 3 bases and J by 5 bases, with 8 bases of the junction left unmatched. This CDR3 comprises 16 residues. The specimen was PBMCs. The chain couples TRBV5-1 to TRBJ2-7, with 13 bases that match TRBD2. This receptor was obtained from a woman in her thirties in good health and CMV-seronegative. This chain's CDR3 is CASSWETSGRGHEQYF. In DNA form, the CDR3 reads TGCGCCAGCAGCTGGGAAACTAGCGGGAGGGGCCACGAGCAGTACTTC.